These 23 T cell receptor beta chains came from one sample sequenced in a study of blood T cells in healthy people across ages. Together with a sample-barcoded 5' primer, a J-beta primer mix was included in a second PCR lasting roughly 6 to 12 cycles. TCRdb reprocessed the 5' RACE reads with MiXCR, giving one entry per CDR3 protein. This repertoire shows roughly 800,000 distinct CDR3 sequences, roughly 25% found once; its top ten account for about 3%. These data were also filed under a second study, of T cells of mothers and their children.

The sample taken for sequencing was blood. The receptors derive from a boy between 10 and 17 years old in good health.

This clonotype occurred a few times. V gene TRBV2 combines with J gene TRBJ2-7; no reliable D call. This CDR3 has 13 amino acids. Per the germline V gene, CDR1 is SNHLY and CDR2 is FYNNEI. Trimming took off 1 base at V and 7 bases at J, with 11 bases between the two ends. CDR3 protein: CASSEGRIGEQYF. In nucleotides, the CDR3 is TGTGCCAGCAGTGAAGGGCGGATCGGGGAGCAGTACTTC.

The V gene is TRBV9, the J gene TRBJ1-4; weak D call: TRBD1 (6 bases). Trimming shortened V by 0 bases and J by 8 bases, and 14 bases separated the two germline ends. Germline V lookup: CDR1 SGDLS, CDR2 YYNGEE. The CDR3 has 15 amino acids. CDR3 nucleotides: TGTGCCAGCAGCGTAGGAGTGGCACAGGGCGAAAAACTGTTTTTT. Residues: CASSVGVAQGEKLFF.

There are a few counts of this clonotype. The chain couples TRBV5-1 to TRBJ2-1; 12 bases align to TRBD2. The CDR3 covers 15 residues. Looked up from germline, CDR1 is SGHRS and CDR2 is YFSETQ. Trimming at V came to 7 bases and at J to 2 bases, leaving 4 bases not matched to a gene. The CDR3, as DNA: TGCGCCAGCCGGCCTAGCGGGGGGGCCTACAATGAGCAGTTCTTC. Translated, it gives CASRPSGGAYNEQFF.

There are a few counts of this clonotype. This sequence joins TRBV12-3 or TRBV12-4 and TRBJ1-3; D call uncertain. Trimming left V 6 bases short and J 8 bases short, with 11 bases between. This CDR3 has 12 residues. In DNA form, the CDR3 reads TGTGCCAGCAGCCCACTTATGGACACCATATATTTT. This codes for CASSPLMDTIYF.

This clonotype came up a few times. The rearrangement uses TRBV28 and TRBJ2-5; D is perhaps TRBD2 (7 bases). This CDR3 has 16 amino acids. Germline V gene sequence: CDR1 MDHEN, CDR2 SYDVKM. V shed 4 bases and J shed 3 bases, with 18 bases lying between them. In DNA form, the CDR3 reads TGTGCCAGCAGTTCAGCAACCGGGGGGCGGAAAGAGACCCAGTACTTC. Protein: CASSSATGGRKETQYF.

The gene calls are TRBV2 and TRBJ2-7; perhaps TRBD2 as D (6 bases). The CDR3 length is 11 residues. V lost 6 bases to trimming and J lost 6 bases, with 9 bases between them. In germline, CDR1 is SNHLY, CDR2 FYNNEI. The CDR3 sequence: CASRYGGEQYF. CDR3 in DNA: TGTGCCAGCAGGTACGGGGGCGAGCAGTACTTC.

V gene TRBV4-1 combines with J gene TRBJ2-5, with 8 bases that match TRBD2. The J call may not be correct, given that the DNA end is closer to TRBJ2-1. Per germline, CDR1 MGHRA and CDR2 YSYEKL. This CDR3 comprises 16 residues. CDR3 in amino acids: CASSQDLRGAYNEQFF. CDR3 nucleotides: TGCGCCAGCAGCCAAGATTTGCGGGGGGCCTACAATGAGCAGTTCTTC.

This clonotype has just one count. The chain couples TRBV7-8 to TRBJ2-7; D gene unclear. There are 18 residues in the CDR3. The V end was cut by 0 bases, the J end by 2 bases, with 20 bases between. Germline V lookup: CDR1 SGHVS, CDR2 FQNEAQ. DNA of the CDR3: TGTGCCAGCAGCTTAGCTCGGTTAGCCGGCCAAGAAACCTACGAGCAGTACTTC. It is translated as CASSLARLAGQETYEQYF.

This clonotype was counted a few times. It may be a read error: a sequence one base away is much more abundant. The V call is TRBV7-3, the J call TRBJ2-6; the D gene could be TRBD1 or TRBD2 (5 bases each). Per germline, CDR1 SGHTA and CDR2 FQGTGA. The CDR3 has 14 residues. The CDR3 sequence is CASSSLAGANVLAF. CDR3 bases: TGTGCCAGCAGCTCTTTGGCCGGGGCCAACGTCCTGGCTTTC.

This clonotype was seen only a few times. The chain carries TRBV20-1 and TRBJ2-5; 7 nucleotides line up with TRBD1. The J call may be in error: the DNA end matches TRBJ2-7 better. This CDR3 region has 13 residues. Germline CDR1 reads DFQATT; CDR2 reads SNEGSKA (reference sequence). Written as DNA, the CDR3 is TGCAGTGCAGTACACAGGGGAAAGGACGAGCAGTACTTC. It yields the protein CSAVHRGKDEQYF.

This clonotype was observed a few times. The chain links TRBV4-2 to TRBJ1-2; D remains ambiguous. Germline loops: CDR1 LGHNA, CDR2 YNFKEQ. Trimming stripped 0 bases from V and 8 bases from J, with 16 bases between. This CDR3 spans 15 amino acids. This CDR3 reads CASSQDREGHWGYTF. The CDR3 nucleotides read TGTGCCAGCAGCCAAGATCGGGAGGGCCATTGGGGCTACACCTTC.

This clonotype came up a few times. The J gene is TRBJ2-7, the V gene TRBV7-9, with TRBD1 matching over 9 bases. The length of the CDR3 is 16 residues. Germline assignment: CDR1 SEHNR and CDR2 FQNEAQ (reference sequence). Trimming took 5 bases from V and 6 from J; bases not matched to a gene: 14. CDR3 nucleotides: TGTGCCAGCAGCATCGCCGGACGGGACAGGGAAGCCGAGCAGTACTTC. It is translated as CASSIAGRDREAEQYF. The entire variable domain, with the rest obtained from reference TRBV7-9 and TRBJ2-7, is as follows: DTGVSQNPRHKITKRGQNVTFRCDPISEHNRLYWYRQTLGQGPEFLTYFQNEAQLEKSRLLSDRFSAERPKGSFSTLEIQRTEQGDSAMYLCASSIAGRDREAEQYFGPGTRLTVT.

The rearrangement joins TRBV2 to TRBJ1-6, with D perhaps matching TRBD1 (5 bases). The CDR3 has 11 residues. Germline CDR1 reads SNHLY; CDR2 reads FYNNEI. V lost 3 bases and J 15 bases, leaving 9 bases between the germline ends. DNA for the CDR3: TGTGCCAGCAGTGACGTAGGGGACCTCCACTTT. It is translated as CASSDVGDLHF.

This sequence joins TRBV3-1 and TRBJ2-5, with a possible D match to TRBD2 (5 bases). The CDR3 runs to 14 residues. Germline CDR1 is LGHDT and CDR2 is YNNKEL (reference sequence). The V and J ends lost 1 base and 4 bases respectively, with 10 bases between them. The CDR3 region is CASSQGASRETQYF. CDR3 DNA: TGTGCCAGCAGCCAAGGAGCTAGCCGAGAGACCCAGTACTTC.

This clonotype was seen a handful of times. The chain recombines TRBV20-1 with TRBJ2-5; TRBD1 might be the D (6 bases). V was cut by 1 base and J by 4 bases, with 16 bases left in between. The CDR3 extends over 15 amino acids. Germline loops: CDR1 DFQATT, CDR2 SNEGSKA (reference sequence). The CDR3 region has the DNA TGCAGTGCTAGAGCAGGAACAGGGTCCCCAGAGACCCAGTACTTC. This gives the protein CSARAGTGSPETQYF.

This clonotype turned up a few times. The chain carries TRBV4-1 and TRBJ1-4; D gene unclear. Germline CDR1 reads MGHRA; CDR2 reads YSYEKL. The V gene lost 0 bases and the J gene lost 4 bases, with 9 bases spanning the gap. This CDR3 comprises 15 residues. The CDR3 DNA is TGCGCCAGCAGCCAAGATCCCACGGGTAATGAAAAACTGTTTTTT. It yields the protein CASSQDPTGNEKLFF.

V gene TRBV11-2 combines with J gene TRBJ2-1, with TRBD2 matching over 7 bases. CDR1 SGHAT and CDR2 FQNNGV come from the germline V gene. J was trimmed by 2 bases and V by 6 bases; bases with no gene match: 10. The CDR3 loop spans 16 amino acids. The CDR3 sequence: CASRQRPGGTYNEQFF. CDR3 sequence (DNA): TGTGCCAGCAGACAAAGGCCCGGGGGGACCTACAATGAGCAGTTCTTC.

Concerning this clonotype: Lacking the conserved final phenylalanine or tryptophan, this CDR3 likely reflects a read error. The J gene is TRBJ2-1, the V gene TRBV28, with 7 bases aligning to TRBD2. V shed 5 bases, J shed 2 bases, and the junction held 9 bases outside the gene matches. CDR1 MDHEN and CDR2 SYDVKM come from the germline V gene. The CDR3 has 16 amino acids. DNA of the CDR3: TGTGCCAGCAGTCTACCCGTCGCGGGAGCCTACAATGAGCAGTTCCTC. Translated, it gives CASSLPVAGAYNEQFL.

The genes are TRBV10-3 and TRBJ2-5; TRBD1 matches 9 bases. The germline V gene has CDR1 ENHRY and CDR2 SYGVKD. Trimming took 5 bases from V and 5 from J; bases not matched to a gene: 9. CDR3 length: 15 amino acids. The chain's CDR3 is CAISLGQGVLETQYF. CDR3 in DNA: TGTGCCATCAGTTTGGGACAGGGAGTATTGGAGACCCAGTACTTC.

The V and J genes are TRBV4-2 and TRBJ2-3; weak D call: TRBD2 (6 bases). This CDR3 has 17 amino acids. Germline V gene sequence: CDR1 LGHNA, CDR2 YNFKEQ. V dropped 1 base and J dropped 6 bases, with 20 bases sitting between them. In nucleotides, the CDR3 is TGTGCCAGCAGCCAAGGGGACTCCTCTCCCCACACCGATACGCAGTATTTT. It translates to CASSQGDSSPHTDTQYF.

This clonotype was recorded once. The rearrangement uses TRBV27 and TRBJ2-1; D might be TRBD2 (5 bases). The CDR3 contains 14 residues. Trimming pared 6 bases from V and 4 bases from J, leaving 13 bases between. CDR1 is MNHEY, CDR2 SMNVEV, per germline (reference sequence). CDR3 sequence (DNA): TGTGCCAGCAGCATGGCGGGTACATACAATGAGCAGTTCTTC. As protein: CASSMAGTYNEQFF.

The chain couples TRBV20-1 to TRBJ2-1; D might be TRBD1 or TRBD2, each matching 6 bases. The CDR3 consists of 11 residues. Germline assignment: CDR1 DFQATT and CDR2 SNEGSKA (reference sequence). V shed 3 bases and J shed 8 bases, with 8 bases lying between them. DNA for the CDR3: TGCAGTGCTAGGGAGGGGGATGAGCAGTTCTTC. Its protein product is CSAREGDEQFF.

The chain is built from TRBV27 and TRBJ1-1; weak D call: TRBD1 (5 bases). V was pared by 0 bases and J by 1 base, with 9 bases between. Germline V gene lookup returns CDR1 MNHEY and CDR2 SMNVEV (reference sequence). The CDR3 extends over 15 amino acids. CDR3 coding DNA: TGTGCCAGCAGTTTATCGCCGGGGCCGAACACTGAAGCTTTCTTT. Residues: CASSLSPGPNTEAFF.